A single TCR beta chain is shown here with its context. Its antigen remains undetermined. Base qualities are not at hand, and no much larger clone is one base apart. Libraries were made using the immunoSEQ multiplex PCR assay. The immuneACCESS repertoire file appears here via TCRdb, limited to in-frame rearrangements. These files lack a portion of the clones; in checked studies, under half of the deficit traces to unresolved V genes, and the cause of the others is not known. In this sample the table shows around 96,000 clones, 80% to 95% of which occur a single time. The ten largest clones represent roughly 4.5% of the sample. This sample is drawn from a study of T cell changes during pregnancy in multiple sclerosis (dated by TCRdb to between 2018 and 2021). For the study in its entirety: The study looked at changes in the T cell repertoire across pregnancy in women with multiple sclerosis.

From the cysteine through the phenylalanine, the CDR3 covers 12 amino acids. The DNA shown is the 36-base CDR3, in frame from base 1. At the junction V is shortened by 1 base and J by 12 bases; bases outside the gene matches: 2. CDR1 and CDR2, per the germline V gene, are MNHNS and SASEGT. The receptor comes from a female donor with multiple sclerosis, enrolled in a pregnancy study. Here the chain combines TRBV6-1 and TRBJ2-1, with 8 junctional bases fitting TRBD1. Material: peripheral blood, obtained in the first trimester of pregnancy. The CDR3 is CASSEGGQGQFF. The nucleotides read TGTGCCAGCAGTGAAGGAGGACAGGGGCAGTTCTTC.